One sample yielded the 21 T cell receptor beta chains listed below, sequenced in a study of T-cell memory formation after mild COVID-19. MiXCR, run by TCRdb on the 5' RACE reads, gives a single entry per CDR3 protein. In the table there are about 90,000 distinct CDR3 sequences, about 13% of which are singletons. Input material: PBMCs or a T cell subset sorted from them (not recorded which). These receptors came from an adult woman who had mild COVID-19 (a few samples of this study predate the infection). Cell type and time point are not known.

This clonotype appeared a few times. The chain is built from TRBV19 and TRBJ1-5; the match to TRBD1 covers 9 bases. This CDR3 has 16 residues. Trimming at V came to 3 bases and at J to 5 bases, leaving 8 bases not matched to a gene. The germline V gene encodes CDR1 LNHDA and CDR2 SQIVND (reference sequence). The CDR3 DNA sequence: TGTGCCAGTAGTATGGAGAGGGGACAGGGCTATCAGCCCCAGCATTTT. It yields the protein CASSMERGQGYQPQHF.

This clonotype has at least ten counts. This chain joins TRBV29-1 and TRBJ2-1, with 7 nucleotides matching TRBD1. Germline values: CDR1 SQVTM, CDR2 ANQGSEA. The CDR3 totals 14 residues. The V segment lost 7 bases and the J segment 8 bases; nucleotides outside the gene matches: 14. CDR3 coding DNA: TGCAGCGCCAGAGGGACAGCGAAGGACGATGAGCAGTTCTTC. Protein: CSARGTAKDDEQFF.

The chain recombines TRBV7-9 with TRBJ2-4; 7 bases align to TRBD1. Germline values: CDR1 SEHNR, CDR2 FQNEAQ (reference sequence). This CDR3 is 14 amino acids long. V lost 1 base, J lost 7 bases, and 4 bases stayed unmatched. DNA of the CDR3: TGTGCCAGCAGCTTAGGCAGGGGGTGGAACATTCAGTACTTC. The encoded protein is CASSLGRGWNIQYF.

This clonotype has more than one count but fewer than ten. The rearrangement uses TRBV29-1 and TRBJ1-2; D is possibly TRBD1 (6 bases). The CDR3 sequence is 13 residues long. Looked up from germline, CDR1 is SQVTM and CDR2 is ANQGSEA. With 4 bases removed from V and 3 bases from J, the gap between germline ends came to 12 bases. CDR3 DNA sequence: TGCAGCGTTGTCCACAGGGCGGACTATGGCTACACCTTC. Encoded protein: CSVVHRADYGYTF.

This clonotype was observed a few times. The rearrangement uses TRBV12-3 or TRBV12-4 and TRBJ2-1; D may be TRBD1 (5 bases). The CDR3 covers 14 residues. The germline V and J ends were trimmed by 8 bases and 1 base, with 12 bases remaining between them. This CDR3 reads CASQGDSSYNEQFF. The CDR3 DNA reads TGTGCCAGCCAAGGCGACAGTTCCTACAATGAGCAGTTCTTC.

This clonotype was counted a few times. The chain uses TRBV15 and TRBJ1-1; D is ambiguous. V lost 0 bases to trimming and J lost 4 bases, with 6 bases between them. There are 13 residues in the CDR3. The germline CDR1 and CDR2 sequences are LNHNV and YYDKDF (reference sequence). Here the CDR3 DNA reads TGTGCCACCAGCAGAGACCCGATCACTGAAGCTTTCTTT. This gives the protein CATSRDPITEAFF.

This clonotype turned up a few times. V usage is TRBV29-1 and J usage is TRBJ2-1, with 7 nucleotides matching TRBD2. The CDR3 runs to 15 residues. The V and J ends lost 1 base and 4 bases, in that order; junction bases with no gene match: 7. CDR1 is SQVTM and CDR2 is ANQGSEA in the germline V gene. CDR3 protein: CSVEVVGGPYNEQFF. CDR3 bases: TGCAGCGTTGAAGTTGTGGGAGGGCCATACAATGAGCAGTTCTTC.

This clonotype turned up a few times. This rearrangement joins TRBV5-1 to TRBJ2-7; TRBD1 matches 9 bases. The CDR3 is made up of 15 amino acids. The J segment lost 3 bases and the V segment lost 7 bases, leaving 11 bases of the junction unmatched. Germline loops: CDR1 SGHRS, CDR2 YFSETQ. The DNA for the CDR3 is TGCGCCAGCCAACCGGGACAGGGAAGCATCTACGAGCAGTACTTC. Protein product: CASQPGQGSIYEQYF. The full variable domain, in which reference TRBV5-1 and TRBJ2-7 provide the parts outside the CDR3, is KAGVTQTPRYLIKTRGQQVTLSCSPISGHRSVSWYQQTPGQGLQFLFEYFSETQRNKGNFPGRFSGRQFSNSRSEMNVSTLELGDSALYLCASQPGQGSIYEQYFGPGTRLTVT.

This clonotype occurred many times. The genes are TRBV29-1 and TRBJ2-7; TRBD1 matches at 7 bases. In germline, CDR1 is SQVTM, CDR2 ANQGSEA. The junction had 2 bases not matched to a gene; V was cut back by 3 bases and J by 3 bases. The CDR3 spans 12 residues. The CDR3 protein is CSVEGQFYEQYF. The CDR3 coding sequence is TGCAGCGTTGAGGGACAGTTCTACGAGCAGTACTTC.

As DNA, the CDR3 is TGTGCCAGCAGCCCCGTAAACCCGGGGGCTTGGACTGAAGCTTTCTTT. This gives the protein CASSPVNPGAWTEAFF. J is TRBJ1-1 and V is TRBV11-2; a weak D match, TRBD1 (6 bases). Looked up from germline, CDR1 is SGHAT and CDR2 is FQNNGV. The CDR3 sequence is 16 residues long. Between the trimmed V and J ends, which lost 5 bases and 5 bases, there was a span of 21 bases.

V and J are TRBV9 and TRBJ2-1, with D possibly being TRBD2 (5 bases). V lost 0 bases to trimming and J lost 2 bases, with 9 bases between them. Germline loops: CDR1 SGDLS, CDR2 YYNGEE. The length of the CDR3 is 15 residues. CDR3 region: CASSVASGAYNEQFF. DNA for the CDR3: TGTGCCAGCAGCGTAGCAAGCGGAGCCTACAATGAGCAGTTCTTC. Filled out from reference TRBV9 and TRBJ2-1, the complete variable domain reads DSGVTQTPKHLITATGQRVTLRCSPRSGDLSVYWYQQSLDQGLQFLIQYYNGEERAKGNILERFSAQQFPDLHSELNLSSLELGDSALYFCASSVASGAYNEQFFGPGTRLTVL.

The V gene is TRBV5-1, the J gene TRBJ2-3; 8 nucleotides agree with TRBD1. This CDR3 comprises 17 residues. CDR1 is SGHRS and CDR2 is YFSETQ in the germline V gene. V dropped 2 bases and J dropped 0; count of bases not matched to a gene: 8. The CDR3 DNA follows: TGCGCCAGCAGCTTAAACCTGGACAGGGAGAGCACAGATACGCAGTATTTT. Amino acid sequence: CASSLNLDRESTDTQYF.

This clonotype was seen just once. This chain uses TRBV12-3 or TRBV12-4 with TRBJ1-1, with unresolved D. The CDR3 consists of 10 residues. Trimming left V 4 bases short and J 3 bases short, with 0 bases between. This CDR3 is CASSYTEAFF. The CDR3 bases are TGTGCCAGCAGTTACACTGAAGCTTTCTTT.

V usage is TRBV7-2 and J usage is TRBJ2-7; the D gene is possibly TRBD2 (5 bases). The CDR3 length is 13 residues. V shed 6 bases and J shed 3 bases, with 12 bases lying between them. CDR1 is SGHTA and CDR2 is FQGNSA in the germline V gene. For the CDR3, the DNA is TGTGCCAGCAGTAGACCTAGCTACTACGAGCAGTACTTC. Its protein is CASSRPSYYEQYF.

The chain couples TRBV18 to TRBJ2-5, with D possibly matching TRBD1 (5 bases). The length of the CDR3 is 14 residues. V lost 3 bases and J 7 bases, leaving 15 bases between the germline ends. CDR1 is KGHSH, CDR2 LQKENI, per germline. The CDR3 DNA is TGTGCCAGCTCACCTCCGACAGCGCCAGGGACCCAGTACTTC. Translating gives CASSPPTAPGTQYF. The full variable domain, its missing parts supplied by reference TRBV18 and TRBJ2-5, is NAGVMQNPRHLVRRRGQEARLRCSPMKGHSHVYWYRQLPEEGLKFMVYLQKENIIDESGMPKERFSAEFPKEGPSILRIQQVVRGDSAAYFCASSPPTAPGTQYFGPGTRLLVL.

This chain joins TRBV6-5 and TRBJ2-1; 9 bases align to TRBD2. The germline gives CDR1 MNHEY, CDR2 SVGAGI. The CDR3 totals 18 residues. Losses at the gene ends were 0 bases for V and 8 bases for J; bases not matched to a gene: 14. The CDR3, as DNA: TGTGCCAGCAGTTACTCGAGGGAGCGGGGGGACCCTTTTGATGAGCAGTTCTTC. Residues: CASSYSRERGDPFDEQFF.

The DNA for the CDR3 is TGTGCCAGCAGCCCTACCTGGACCCTCAGCAATGAGCAGTTCTTC. Amino acid sequence: CASSPTWTLSNEQFF. This sequence joins TRBV7-9 and TRBJ2-1; D is unclear. The length of the CDR3 is 15 residues. CDR1 and CDR2 from the germline V gene are SEHNR and FQNEAQ (reference sequence). Trimming removed 5 bases at V and 6 bases at J, with 17 bases between.

The V and J genes are TRBV9 and TRBJ2-7; 8 bases fit TRBD2. Losses at the gene ends were 4 bases for V and 4 bases for J; bases not matched to a gene: 10. Germline lookup yields CDR1 SGDLS and CDR2 YYNGEE. This CDR3 is 15 amino acids long. CDR3 DNA sequence: TGTGCCAGCAGCCCAAGTAGCGGGACCGGGTACGAGCAGTACTTC. Its translation: CASSPSSGTGYEQYF.

The chain carries TRBV9 and TRBJ1-4; a possible D gene is TRBD1 (6 bases). Trimming stripped 4 bases from V and 5 bases from J, with 12 bases between. The CDR3 has 14 amino acids. Germline assignment: CDR1 SGDLS and CDR2 YYNGEE. The CDR3 here is CASSPTGWNEKLFF. In nucleotides, the CDR3 is TGTGCCAGCAGCCCCACAGGGTGGAATGAAAAACTGTTTTTT.

This clonotype was seen at least ten times. V usage is TRBV13 and J usage is TRBJ2-5; the match to TRBD1 covers 9 bases. CDR1 and CDR2 (germline): PRHDT, FYEKMQ (reference sequence). The CDR3 length is 15 residues. J was trimmed by 4 bases and V by 3 bases; bases with no gene match: 6. The CDR3 coding sequence is TGTGCCAGCAGCTTGGGACAGGGCTTCCCAGAGACCCAGTACTTC. It translates to CASSLGQGFPETQYF. The full variable domain, its missing parts supplied by reference TRBV13 and TRBJ2-5, is AAGVIQSPRHLIKEKRETATLKCYPIPRHDTVYWYQQGPGQDPQFLISFYEKMQSDKGSIPDRFSAQQFSDYHSELNMSSLELGDSALYFCASSLGQGFPETQYFGPGTRLLVL.

This chain uses TRBV20-1 with TRBJ2-7; D is unresolved. The CDR3 has 13 residues. V was cut by 5 bases and J by 2 bases, with 13 bases left in between. The germline V gene has CDR1 DFQATT and CDR2 SNEGSKA (reference sequence). DNA of the CDR3: TGCAGTGCTGACCGGACCGATACCTACGAGCAGTACTTC. Its protein product is CSADRTDTYEQYF.